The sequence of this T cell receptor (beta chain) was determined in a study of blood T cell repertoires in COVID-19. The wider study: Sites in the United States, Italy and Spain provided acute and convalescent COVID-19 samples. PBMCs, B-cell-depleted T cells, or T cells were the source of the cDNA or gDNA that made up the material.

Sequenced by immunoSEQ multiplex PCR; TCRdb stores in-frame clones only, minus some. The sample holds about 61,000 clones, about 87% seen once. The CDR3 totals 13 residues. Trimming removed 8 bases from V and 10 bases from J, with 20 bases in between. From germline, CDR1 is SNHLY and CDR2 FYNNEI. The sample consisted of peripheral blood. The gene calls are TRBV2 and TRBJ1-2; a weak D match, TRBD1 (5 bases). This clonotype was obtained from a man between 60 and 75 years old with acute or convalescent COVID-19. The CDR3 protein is CASSGGEFHDYTF. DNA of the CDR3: TGTGCCAGCTCGGGAGGGGAATTCCATGACTACACCTTC.